This T cell receptor (beta chain) emerged from a study of breast tumors, draining lymph nodes, adjacent tissues. Germline assignment: CDR1 SEHNR and CDR2 FQNEAQ (reference sequence). The length of the CDR3 is 15 residues. Unmatched junction bases numbered 11, after V lost 7 bases and J lost 7 bases. Study-level results: The lymph node origin of tumor T cells was framed as consistent with a hypothesis, not demonstrated. Compared with lymph nodes, tumors were less diverse; compared with nontumor tissue, more.

At least ten counts were recorded for this clonotype. The antigen remains unidentified. Samples came from axillary lymph nodes draining the breast cancer. TCRdb redid the calling of the multiplex PCR reads with MiXCR, one entry per CDR3 protein. The data contain more than 250,000 distinct CDR3 sequences, under 35% of them singletons. The sequenced sample consisted of axillary lymph node tissue. This receptor was identified in a female donor with breast cancer. Some clones in this sample may be carry-over from other donors' samples. V gene TRBV7-9 combines with J gene TRBJ2-1, with 9 nucleotides matching TRBD2. CDR3 region: CASTRTGLAGNEQFF. CDR3 nucleotides: TGTGCCAGCACCCGAACGGGGCTAGCGGGAAATGAGCAGTTCTTC.